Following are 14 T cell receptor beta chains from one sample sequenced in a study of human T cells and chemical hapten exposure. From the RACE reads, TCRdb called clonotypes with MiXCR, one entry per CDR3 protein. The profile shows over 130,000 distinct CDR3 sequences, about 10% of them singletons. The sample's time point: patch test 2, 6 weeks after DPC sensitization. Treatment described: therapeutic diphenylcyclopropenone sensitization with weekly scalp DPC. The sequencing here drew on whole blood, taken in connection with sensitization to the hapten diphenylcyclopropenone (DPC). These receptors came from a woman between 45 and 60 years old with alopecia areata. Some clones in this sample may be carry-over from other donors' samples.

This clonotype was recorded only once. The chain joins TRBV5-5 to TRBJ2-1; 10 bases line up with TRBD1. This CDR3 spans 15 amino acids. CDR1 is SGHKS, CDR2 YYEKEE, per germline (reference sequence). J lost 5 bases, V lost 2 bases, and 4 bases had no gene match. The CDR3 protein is CASSFGQGVDNEQFF. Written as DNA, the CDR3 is TGTGCCAGCAGCTTCGGACAGGGGGTGGACAATGAGCAGTTCTTC.

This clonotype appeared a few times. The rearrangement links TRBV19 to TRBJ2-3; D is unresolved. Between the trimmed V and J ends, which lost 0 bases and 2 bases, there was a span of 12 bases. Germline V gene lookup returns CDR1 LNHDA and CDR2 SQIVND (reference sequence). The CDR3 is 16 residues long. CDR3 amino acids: CASSIDRAHNTDTQYF. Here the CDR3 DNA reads TGTGCCAGTAGTATAGATAGGGCCCACAACACAGATACGCAGTATTTT.

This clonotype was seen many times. The CDR3 here is CSIWTGDGGYTF. The CDR3 DNA reads TGCAGCATATGGACAGGGGACGGTGGCTACACCTTC. V usage is TRBV29-1 and J usage is TRBJ1-2; 9 bases are a match to TRBD1. With V trimmed by 8 bases and J by 7 bases, 8 bases remained unmatched. Germline-derived CDR1 and CDR2 are SQVTM and ANQGSEA. The CDR3 length is 12 residues.

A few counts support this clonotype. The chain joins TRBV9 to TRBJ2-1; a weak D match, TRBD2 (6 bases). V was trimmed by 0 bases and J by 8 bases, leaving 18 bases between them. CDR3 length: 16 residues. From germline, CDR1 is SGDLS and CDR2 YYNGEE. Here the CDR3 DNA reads TGTGCCAGCAGCGTAGACGGATCGGCACTAGCAGATGAGCAGTTCTTC. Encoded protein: CASSVDGSALADEQFF. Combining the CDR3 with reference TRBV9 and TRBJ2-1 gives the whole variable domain DSGVTQTPKHLITATGQRVTLRCSPRSGDLSVYWYQQSLDQGLQFLIQYYNGEERAKGNILERFSAQQFPDLHSELNLSSLELGDSALYFCASSVDGSALADEQFFGPGTRLTVL.

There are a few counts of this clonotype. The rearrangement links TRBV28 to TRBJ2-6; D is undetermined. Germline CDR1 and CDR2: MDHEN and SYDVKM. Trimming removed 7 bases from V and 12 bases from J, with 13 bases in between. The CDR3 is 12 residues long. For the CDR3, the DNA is TGTGCCAGCATGGCGCCTGCCGGCGTCCTGACTTTC. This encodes CASMAPAGVLTF.

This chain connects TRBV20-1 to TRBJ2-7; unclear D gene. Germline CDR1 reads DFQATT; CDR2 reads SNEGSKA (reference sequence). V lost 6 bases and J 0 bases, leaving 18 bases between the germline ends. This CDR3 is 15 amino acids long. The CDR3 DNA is TGCAGTGCGAAGAGACCCGGCTTAGGCTCCTACGAGCAGTACTTC. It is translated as CSAKRPGLGSYEQYF.

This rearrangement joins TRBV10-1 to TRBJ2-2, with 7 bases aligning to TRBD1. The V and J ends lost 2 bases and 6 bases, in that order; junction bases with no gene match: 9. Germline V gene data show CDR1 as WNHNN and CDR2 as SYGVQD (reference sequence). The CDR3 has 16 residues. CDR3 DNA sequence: TGCGCCAGCAGTGAGGTCCGACAGGGCGTCGCCGGGGAGCTGTTTTTT. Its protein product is CASSEVRQGVAGELFF.

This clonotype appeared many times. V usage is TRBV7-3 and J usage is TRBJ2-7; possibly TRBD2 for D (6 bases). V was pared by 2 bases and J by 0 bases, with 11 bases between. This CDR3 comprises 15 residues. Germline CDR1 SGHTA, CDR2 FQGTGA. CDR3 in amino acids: CASSLAGGLSYEQYF. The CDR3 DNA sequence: TGTGCCAGCAGCTTAGCCGGGGGACTCTCCTACGAGCAGTACTTC. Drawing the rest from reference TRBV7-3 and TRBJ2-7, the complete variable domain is GAGVSQTPSNKVTEKGKYVELRCDPISGHTALYWYRQSLGQGPEFLIYFQGTGAADDSGLPNDRFFAVRPEGSVSTLKIQRTERGDSAVYLCASSLAGGLSYEQYFGPGTRLTVT.

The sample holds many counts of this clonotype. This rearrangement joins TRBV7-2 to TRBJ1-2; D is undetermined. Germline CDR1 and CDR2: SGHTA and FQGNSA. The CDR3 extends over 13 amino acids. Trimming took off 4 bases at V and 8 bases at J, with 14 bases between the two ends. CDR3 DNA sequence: TGTGCCAGCAGCTCGATCGGTGAACACGGCTACACCTTC. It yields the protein CASSSIGEHGYTF.

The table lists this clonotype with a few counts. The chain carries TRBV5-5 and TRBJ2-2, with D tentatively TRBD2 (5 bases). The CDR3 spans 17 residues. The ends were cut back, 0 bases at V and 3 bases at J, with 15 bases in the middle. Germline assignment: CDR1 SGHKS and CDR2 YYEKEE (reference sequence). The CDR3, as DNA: TGTGCCAGCAGCTTGGATCCGGGAAGGGCGGACACCGGGGAGCTGTTTTTT. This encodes CASSLDPGRADTGELFF.

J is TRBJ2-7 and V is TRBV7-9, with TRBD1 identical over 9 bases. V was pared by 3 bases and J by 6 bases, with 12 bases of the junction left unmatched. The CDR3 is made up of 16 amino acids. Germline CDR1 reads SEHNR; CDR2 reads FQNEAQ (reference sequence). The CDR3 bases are TGTGCCAGCAGCTTCCGGGACAGGGACCTGATTGGCGAGCAGTACTTC. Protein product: CASSFRDRDLIGEQYF. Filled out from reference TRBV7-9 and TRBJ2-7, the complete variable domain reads DTGVSQNPRHKITKRGQNVTFRCDPISEHNRLYWYRQTLGQGPEFLTYFQNEAQLEKSRLLSDRFSAERPKGSFSTLEIQRTEQGDSAMYLCASSFRDRDLIGEQYFGPGTRLTVT.

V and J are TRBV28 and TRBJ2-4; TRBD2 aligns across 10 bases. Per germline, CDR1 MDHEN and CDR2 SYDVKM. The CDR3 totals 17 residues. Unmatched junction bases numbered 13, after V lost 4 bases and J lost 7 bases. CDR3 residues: CASSSEAGGPYWNIQYF. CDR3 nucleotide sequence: TGTGCCAGCAGTTCCGAAGCGGGAGGGCCTTATTGGAACATTCAGTACTTC.

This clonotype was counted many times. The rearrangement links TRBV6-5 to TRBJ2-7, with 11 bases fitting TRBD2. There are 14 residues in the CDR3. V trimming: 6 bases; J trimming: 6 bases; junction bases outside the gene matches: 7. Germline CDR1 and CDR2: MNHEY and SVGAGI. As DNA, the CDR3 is TGTGCCAGCAGCCCAACTAGCGGGAGTATCGAGCAGTACTTC. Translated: CASSPTSGSIEQYF.

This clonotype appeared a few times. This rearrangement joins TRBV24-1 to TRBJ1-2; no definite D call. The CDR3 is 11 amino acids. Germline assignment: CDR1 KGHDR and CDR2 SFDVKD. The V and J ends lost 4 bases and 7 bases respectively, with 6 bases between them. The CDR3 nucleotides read TGTGCCACCAGTGACCGGTTTGGCTACACCTTC. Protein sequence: CATSDRFGYTF.